This T cell receptor (beta chain) stems from a study of somatic mutations in cytotoxic T cells in rheumatoid arthritis (dated by TCRdb to 2016 to 2017). For context, the study as a whole: Peripheral blood (roughly 33 ml EDTA) was collected from patients immediately after diagnosis and before any treatment began. The study asked whether expanded CD8+ T-cell clones in newly diagnosed, untreated rheumatoid arthritis carry somatic mutations, and used TCRB deep sequencing to characterize clonality. Median age was essentially the same in the patient group and the control group. Some V beta antibody-stained T-cell populations were flow-sorted on a FACSAria II or Sony SH800 at nearly 100% purity, and sorted V beta1+ cells also underwent TCRB sequencing. A total of around 60 rheumatoid arthritis patients and about 21 healthy controls underwent TCRB deep sequencing.

CD4+ and CD8+ cells were isolated by positive magnetic bead selection on an AutoMACS, and purity was checked by flow cytometry. Initial screening for clonal expansions relied on flow cytometry with a TCR V beta antibody panel, after which sorted CD8+ fractions underwent TCRB deep sequencing for characterization. Peripheral blood mononuclear cells were obtained using density gradient separation with Ficoll-Paque PLUS. Nucleospin Tissue or Tissue XS kits were used to extract DNA from CD4-enriched, CD8-enriched or PBMC samples, and a Qubit 2.0 fluorometer was used for quantification. Measured from the cysteine to the phenylalanine, the CDR3 is 17 residues long. The only DNA kept is the CDR3, 51 bases in frame from the first base. V sheds 3 bases and J sheds 0 bases, leaving 15 bases between their ends. CDR1 is given as SGDLS and CDR2 as YYNGEE, both from the germline V gene. Sequencing of TCRB CDR3 was done on genomic DNA with the immunoSEQ assay. The published analysis was carried out like this. Only a few patient CD8+ clones larger than 1% matched published virus-specific TCRB sequences when compared against them. The analyses included only productive TCRB rearrangements. Clonality was expressed as a Shannon entropy-based productive clonality index, with each clone defined by a unique TCRB CDR3 sequence. To calculate repertoire overlap between two samples, the template counts of each clone were considered relative to each sample's total templates. Flow cytometry-measured V-gene usage correlated with V-gene usage from TCRB sequencing, with a Spearman r of around 0.6. The table comes from immuneACCESS by way of TCRdb, which keeps in-frame sequences with V and J called. Part of the clones is missing from these tables; in studies checked, under half for an unresolved V gene and the rest for unknown reasons. D and trimming were read from the DNA, whereas the V and J calls and clone size are those reported in that table. Present in this sample are about 11,000 clones, roughly 79% of which were seen just once. The ten largest clones take up under 9.5% of the sample.

On this clone: Its recognized antigen is unknown. The record has no base qualities; no much larger clone is one base away.

The full study reports these points: The expanded CD8+ clones had unknown antigen targets, and not appearing in virus-specific databases did not rule out that they were virus-specific. Rheumatoid arthritis patients and age-matched healthy controls did not significantly differ in CD8+ T-cell clonality. No adjustment for multiple comparisons was made for the slight TRBV07 underrepresentation in patients. Healthy controls showed no age-related increase in CD8+ clonality, whereas patients did (Spearman r ~ 0.49). The largest CD8+ clone made up more than 20% of CD8+ cells in 8 of 65 patients, and blood and synovial fluid shared several identical CD8+ TCRB sequences.

Recombination connected TRBV9 to TRBJ1-4; TRBD1 is a possible D gene, resting on 5 matching bases. Specimen: CD8+ T cells sorted from blood. This TCR came from a woman aged 55 to 70 with rheumatoid arthritis. The sequence in DNA is TGTGCCAGCAGCGGCGAGGCAGGGCTTGCAACTAATGAAAAACTGTTTTTT. The resulting protein is CASSGEAGLATNEKLFF.